This T cell receptor (beta chain) was retrieved from a study of T cell repertoires in cytomegalovirus infection. General study results and limits: Totalled public TCR beta family frequency picked out people who carried CMV plus the relevant HLA.

The CDR3 contains 19 residues. The V gene end was trimmed by 1 base and the J gene end by 3 bases; junction bases not matched to a gene: 7. Germline V gene data show CDR1 as MNHNY and CDR2 as SVGAGI (reference sequence). This clonotype was recorded at least ten times. Its antigen is currently unknown. TCRdb called the reads again in MiXCR, with one record for every CDR3 protein. Seen here are about a million distinct CDR3 sequences, approximately 31% observed once, and the top ten hold around 15%. This TCR was recovered from a human donor in good health (CMV status not recorded). Some clones in this sample may be carry-over from other donors' samples. This specimen was cultured CD8+ T cells from PBMCs, taken from culture after CMV antigen stimulation. The chain recombines TRBV6-6 with TRBJ2-2, with TRBD2 matching over 14 bases. CDR3 bases: TGTGCCAGCAGTTACTATGGACTAGCGGGGGGTAGTTACACCGGGGAGCTGTTTTTT. As protein: CASSYYGLAGGSYTGELFF.